This T cell receptor beta chain emerged from a study of shared clonotypes between healthy human individuals. This CDR3 comprises 17 residues. Germline CDR1 is SGHTA and CDR2 is FQGNSA. The V gene lost 4 bases and the J gene lost 1 base, with 17 bases spanning the gap. Profiling relied on immunoSEQ multiplex PCR, and the TCRdb table lists in-frame clones only, not all of them. The sample includes under 600,000 clones, around 78% of them seen just once. This clone was found a few times. Input material: PBMCs. The receptor comes from a middle-aged woman in good health. Some clones in this sample may be carry-over from other donors' samples. This chain links TRBV7-2 with TRBJ1-3, with D perhaps matching TRBD1 (5 bases). The DNA for the CDR3 is TGTGCCAGCAGCTATTCGTGGGGCGGGACGTCTGGAAACACCATATATTTT. Amino acid sequence: CASSYSWGGTSGNTIYF.